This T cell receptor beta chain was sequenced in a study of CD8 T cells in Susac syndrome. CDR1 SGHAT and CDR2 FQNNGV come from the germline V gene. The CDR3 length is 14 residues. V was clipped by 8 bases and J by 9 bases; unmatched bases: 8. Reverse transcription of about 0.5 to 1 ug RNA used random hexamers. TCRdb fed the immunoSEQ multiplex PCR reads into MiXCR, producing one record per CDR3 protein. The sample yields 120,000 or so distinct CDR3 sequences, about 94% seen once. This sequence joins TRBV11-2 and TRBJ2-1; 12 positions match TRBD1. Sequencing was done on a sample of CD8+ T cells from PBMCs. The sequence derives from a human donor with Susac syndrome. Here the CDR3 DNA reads TGTGCCAGCTGGGGGACAGGGGGCTCGGTTGAGCAGTTCTTC. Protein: CASWGTGGSVEQFF.